One TCR beta chain is described in this entry. Its antigen is unknown. The data were taken from a study of OX40 agonist ivuxolimab in advanced cancers. Study context: Cancers in dose escalation were hepatocellular, melanoma, renal cell and head and neck. Regarding the study as a whole: At 0.1 to 3.0 mg/kg, clonal expansion of CD4+ and CD8+ blood T cells had occurred by week 6.

The ends lost 2 bases at V and 6 bases at J; junction bases unmatched: 5. Germline loops: CDR1 GTSNPN, CDR2 SVGIG (reference sequence). The CDR3 runs to 14 residues. Anyone with autoimmune disease history or systemic immunosuppression was excluded. The repertoire was sequenced with immunoSEQ multiplex PCR; TCRdb's copy has only in-frame clones and lacks some. The data contain about 80,000 clones, 83% of them singletons. Here the sequenced sample was CD4+ or CD8+ T cells sorted from blood, taken in a trial of the OX40 agonist ivuxolimab. The sequence was collected from an adult with an advanced solid tumor such as melanoma, head and neck, liver or kidney cancer. The J gene is TRBJ2-7, the V gene TRBV30, with 12 bases fitting TRBD1. The CDR3 reads CAWSTGQGAREQYF. CDR3 DNA: TGTGCCTGGAGTACGGGACAGGGGGCGCGCGAGCAGTACTTC.